The 16 T cell receptor beta chains below all came from one sample that was sequenced in a study of post-analysis software for immune sequencing data. Study results and limitations: Controls had lower frequencies than patients of a few TRBV segments, which included TRBV5-6, TRBV5-1 and TRBV20-1.

No antigens are known for them. TCR beta cDNA libraries included unique molecular identifiers. From the PCR reads, TCRdb called clonotypes with MiXCR, one entry per CDR3 protein. The sample consists of approximately 630,000 distinct CDR3 sequences, around 60% of them appearing once. Sequenced: blood. The receptor set was obtained from a girl between 2 and 10 years old with multiple sclerosis.

The chain couples TRBV7-3 to TRBJ2-7; TRBD2 aligns across 10 bases. The germline gives CDR1 SGHTA, CDR2 FQGTGA. V shed 5 bases, J shed 7 bases, and the junction held 5 bases outside the gene matches. The CDR3 is 13 residues long. This chain's CDR3 is CASSQLAGGEQYF. The CDR3 region has the DNA TGTGCCAGCAGCCAATTAGCGGGGGGAGAGCAGTACTTC.

The chain couples TRBV29-1 to TRBJ2-5, with D perhaps assigned TRBD1 or TRBD2 (5 bases each). V gave up 6 bases and J gave up 5 bases, with 22 bases separating them. Germline lookup yields CDR1 SQVTM and CDR2 ANQGSEA. The CDR3 loop spans 15 amino acids. The CDR3 coding sequence is TGCAGCGTCGCCCGGGGTACAGGAGGAGTGGAGACCCAGTACTTC. It codes for CSVARGTGGVETQYF.

The J gene is TRBJ1-1, the V gene TRBV29-1; D is possibly TRBD1 (5 bases). CDR1 SQVTM and CDR2 ANQGSEA come from the germline V gene. V was pared by 1 base and J by 1 base, with 10 bases between. This CDR3 comprises 14 residues. The CDR3 DNA reads TGCAGCGTTGAAGGTGGGGGGGAGAACACTGAAGCTTTCTTT. Translated: CSVEGGGENTEAFF.

The J gene is TRBJ2-5, the V gene TRBV20-1, with D possibly TRBD1 on 5 matching bases. Gene TRBJ2-7 matches the end of the DNA better, so the J call may be wrong. This CDR3 is built from 11 residues. Germline lookup yields CDR1 DFQATT and CDR2 SNEGSKA (reference sequence). The CDR3: CSARFRAEQYF. DNA of the CDR3: TGCAGTGCTAGATTCAGGGCCGAGCAGTACTTC.

This sequence joins TRBV5-5 and TRBJ2-5; 8 nucleotides match TRBD1. This CDR3 has 15 residues. Trimming removed 0 bases from V and 11 bases from J; junction bases left unmatched: 12. CDR1 SGHKS and CDR2 YYEKEE come from the germline V gene (reference sequence). DNA for the CDR3: TGTGCCAGCAGCTTGGGACAGGGGAAGGGGTGGGAGCAGTACTTC. Its translation: CASSLGQGKGWEQYF.

The chain couples TRBV4-2 to TRBJ1-1, with a tentative D call TRBD1 (6 bases). Germline V gene sequence: CDR1 LGHNA, CDR2 YNFKEQ. The CDR3 runs to 16 residues. V was shortened by 1 base and J by 9 bases, with 21 bases between the two germline ends. The CDR3 DNA reads TGTGCCAGCAGCCAAGGGGGATCGACCGGGGGCATGAAAGCTTTCTTT. It is translated as CASSQGGSTGGMKAFF.

This CDR3 is CSVGGSLYNEQFF. The CDR3 DNA follows: TGCAGCGTTGGTGGCAGCCTCTACAATGAGCAGTTCTTC. The J gene is TRBJ2-1, the V gene TRBV29-1; D is uncertain. Germline V gives CDR1 SQVTM, CDR2 ANQGSEA. CDR3 length: 13 amino acids. Trimming left V 4 bases short and J 3 bases short, with 10 bases between.

A few counts support this clonotype. The chain links TRBV29-1 to TRBJ2-3; TRBD2 might be the D (5 bases). The V end was cut by 3 bases, the J end by 4 bases, with 11 bases between. The CDR3 has 13 residues. Germline V gene sequence: CDR1 SQVTM, CDR2 ANQGSEA. Written as DNA, the CDR3 is TGCAGCGTTGAGGACCGGGGTGCAGATACGCAGTATTTT. Amino acids: CSVEDRGADTQYF.

The J gene is TRBJ2-3, the V gene TRBV19; tentatively, D is TRBD1 or TRBD2 (5 bases each). V dropped 1 base and J dropped 2 bases, with 7 bases sitting between them. This CDR3 comprises 14 residues. Germline CDR1 and CDR2: LNHDA and SQIVND (reference sequence). CDR3 in amino acids: CASSIAGATDTQYF. The CDR3 region has the DNA TGTGCCAGTAGTATAGCCGGGGCCACAGATACGCAGTATTTT.

DNA of the CDR3: TGCAGTGCTAGAGAAGAGCGGGGGGAAGCAGATACGCAGTATTTT. Translated: CSAREERGEADTQYF. The chain recombines TRBV20-1 with TRBJ2-3; 9 bases match TRBD2. The germline gives CDR1 DFQATT, CDR2 SNEGSKA (reference sequence). V lost 0 bases to trimming and J lost 4 bases; unmatched junction nucleotides: 5. This CDR3 is 15 amino acids long.

The V and J genes are TRBV12-3 or TRBV12-4 and TRBJ1-2; D is unresolved. The CDR3 sequence is 13 residues long. V was shortened by 1 base and J by 3 bases, with 6 bases between the two germline ends. The CDR3 sequence is CASSLGPDYGYTF. For the CDR3, the DNA is TGTGCCAGCAGTTTAGGCCCCGACTATGGCTACACCTTC.

This clonotype occurred many times. The chain uses TRBV7-3 and TRBJ2-6; 7 bases map to TRBD1. Per the germline V gene, CDR1 is SGHTA and CDR2 is FQGTGA. V was pared by 6 bases and J by 2 bases, with 4 bases of the junction left unmatched. This CDR3 region has 15 residues. This chain's CDR3 is CASSPTGAGANVLTF. The CDR3 DNA is TGTGCCAGCAGTCCAACAGGGGCTGGGGCCAACGTCCTGACTTTC. Combining the CDR3 with reference TRBV7-3 and TRBJ2-6 gives the whole variable domain GAGVSQTPSNKVTEKGKYVELRCDPISGHTALYWYRQSLGQGPEFLIYFQGTGAADDSGLPNDRFFAVRPEGSVSTLKIQRTERGDSAVYLCASSPTGAGANVLTFGAGSRLTVL.

The rearrangement joins TRBV5-4 to TRBJ2-7, with 12 bases that match TRBD1. V shed 4 bases, J shed 7 bases, and the junction held 12 bases outside the gene matches. In germline, CDR1 is SGHNT, CDR2 YYREEE (reference sequence). The CDR3 extends over 16 amino acids. The CDR3, as DNA: TGTGCCAGCAGCCCCTCTCCGGGACAGGGGGCGGGGGAGCAGTACTTC. This codes for CASSPSPGQGAGEQYF.

This clonotype appeared once. The chain is built from TRBV7-2 and TRBJ1-2; D not certain. With 7 bases removed from V and 6 bases from J, the gap between germline ends came to 15 bases. From germline, CDR1 is SGHTA and CDR2 FQGNSA. CDR3 size: 13 residues. DNA for the CDR3: TGTGCCAGCAAAATCAAAGGCGGGAATGGCTACACCTTC. Amino acids: CASKIKGGNGYTF.

This chain links TRBV29-1 with TRBJ1-4, with 11 bases that match TRBD1. Germline V gives CDR1 SQVTM, CDR2 ANQGSEA. The length of the CDR3 is 12 residues. The CDR3 sequence is CGGQGAGEKLFF. The CDR3 DNA sequence: TGCGGCGGACAGGGGGCAGGCGAAAAACTGTTTTTT.

The gene calls are TRBV5-1 and TRBJ1-1, with unresolved D. Germline V gives CDR1 SGHRS, CDR2 YFSETQ. V was cut by 7 bases and J by 0 bases, with 10 bases left in between. The CDR3 extends over 13 amino acids. This chain's CDR3 is CASAPGVNTEAFF. Here the CDR3 DNA reads TGCGCCAGCGCCCCCGGAGTGAACACTGAAGCTTTCTTT.